The 5 T cell receptor beta chains given below trace back to one sample, sequenced in a study of blood T cells in healthy people across ages. The authors ran a second PCR of 7 to 11 cycles using a sample-barcoded 5' primer and a J-beta primer mix. Via MiXCR, TCRdb re-called the 5' RACE reads, giving one row per CDR3 protein. The sample yields some 920,000 distinct CDR3 sequences, just over 50% seen once. Sequenced sample: blood. These receptors all stem from a woman in her sixties in good health.

The rearrangement joins TRBV6-2 or TRBV6-3 to TRBJ2-4; D uncertain. The J call may be mistaken, given a closer DNA end match to TRBJ2-7. The CDR3 length is 14 residues. Germline V lookup: CDR1 MNHEY, CDR2 SVGEGT. Written as DNA, the CDR3 is TGTGCCAGCAGTTACTCGTACGGTACCTACGAGCAGTACTTC. It is translated as CASSYSYGTYEQYF.

This chain connects TRBV6-6 to TRBJ1-2; TRBD1 might be the D (5 bases). Germline V gene lookup returns CDR1 MNHNY and CDR2 SVGAGI (reference sequence). The CDR3 length is 13 residues. V was shortened by 0 bases and J by 12 bases, with 14 bases between the two germline ends. The CDR3 is CASSYSRGSGDTF. CDR3 nucleotides: TGTGCCAGCAGTTACTCGAGGGGATCCGGAGACACCTTC.

This sequence joins TRBV5-6 and TRBJ2-7; 8 nucleotides agree with TRBD2. CDR1 is SGHDT, CDR2 YYEEEE, per germline. The CDR3 is 14 amino acids. V lost 4 bases to trimming and J lost 3 bases; unmatched junction nucleotides: 6. The CDR3 sequence: CASSISGSSYEQYF. The CDR3 nucleotides read TGTGCCAGCAGCATCAGCGGGAGTAGCTACGAGCAGTACTTC.

The CDR3 loop reads CASSPSLRGVGNEQFF. The CDR3 nucleotides read TGTGCCAGCTCACCCTCGCTACGGGGAGTTGGCAATGAGCAGTTCTTC. The J gene is TRBJ2-1, the V gene TRBV18, with a possible D match to TRBD2 (5 bases). Germline V CDR1 and CDR2: KGHSH, LQKENI. V was pared by 3 bases and J by 6 bases, with 18 bases between. There are 16 residues in the CDR3.

Turning to this clonotype: A much larger clone lies one base from this, so it may be a read error. CDR3 in amino acids: CSVERAGEYNEQFF. The CDR3 DNA is TGCAGCGTTGAACGAGCGGGAGAATACAATGAGCAGTTCTTC. The V and J genes are TRBV29-1 and TRBJ2-1; 8 bases map to TRBD2. The CDR3 has 14 residues. J lost 4 bases, V lost 2 bases, and 4 bases had no gene match. The germline V gene encodes CDR1 SQVTM and CDR2 ANQGSEA.